Detailed here is one T cell receptor beta chain. Its matching antigen is unknown. The data are from a study of beta chain features in type 1 diabetes. Study-wide points: For Type 1 diabetes patients, all four CD4+ subsets carried TCRB CDR3s that were moderately but significantly shorter.

The study reverse transcribed the entire isolated RNA, so it sequenced expressed TCRB transcripts. Generated by immunoSEQ multiplex PCR, the TCRdb table keeps only in-frame clones and is missing some. The table shows about 700,000 clones, with 13% occurring only once. The germline V gene has CDR1 SGHTA and CDR2 FQGTGA. Trimming cost V 5 bases and J 1 base; bases outside gene matches: 9. There are 18 residues in the CDR3. The rearrangement joins TRBV7-3 to TRBJ2-3, with TRBD2 matching 13 bases. Sequencing used naive CD4+ T cells from blood. The receptor comes from a man younger than 30 with type 1 diabetes. CDR3 sequence: CASSLPAGLAGGTDTQYF. The DNA for the CDR3 is TGTGCCAGCAGCCTCCCCGCTGGACTAGCGGGGGGCACAGATACGCAGTATTTT.